One and the same sample provided the 3 T cell receptor beta chains below, sequenced in a study of Ad26.COV2.S vaccination and SARS-CoV-2 variants. Treatment here: about 20 received Ad26.COV2.S at low or high dose, single or two shots; about 5 received placebo; per-sample allocation not given. The samples date from day 63 after the first vaccine or placebo injection. Some clones are missing from TCRdb's copy, which holds only in-frame ones; the method was immunoSEQ multiplex PCR. The sample has 300,000 to 350,000 clones, around 85% seen once. Specimen: peripheral blood, collected in a trial of Ad26.COV2.S vaccine versus placebo. The receptors derive from a person aged 18-65 years who received the Ad26.COV2.S COVID-19 vaccine or a placebo.

J is TRBJ1-3 and V is TRBV18; 7 nucleotides match TRBD1. The CDR3 has 18 amino acids. The trim removed 3 bases at V and 2 bases at J, leaving 13 bases unmatched. Germline-derived CDR1 and CDR2 are KGHSH and LQKENI. DNA of the CDR3: TGTGCCAGCTCACCGACACCTACTACAGGGGCTACTGGAAACACCATATATTTT. The encoded protein is CASSPTPTTGATGNTIYF.

The CDR3 region is CASSPLGTRTDTQYF. The CDR3 DNA sequence: TGCGCCAGCAGCCCTTTGGGGACCCGCACAGATACGCAGTATTTT. The chain joins TRBV4-1 to TRBJ2-3; D might be TRBD1 or TRBD2, each matching 5 bases. This CDR3 region has 15 residues. V lost 4 bases to trimming and J lost 1 base, with 12 bases between them. Per germline, CDR1 MGHRA and CDR2 YSYEKL.

This chain links TRBV6-5 with TRBJ2-3; TRBD2 might be the D (7 bases). This CDR3 has 15 amino acids. Trimming took off 6 bases at V and 0 bases at J, with 13 bases between the two ends. Per germline, CDR1 MNHEY and CDR2 SVGAGI. This CDR3 reads CASRHGGPSTDTQYF. The CDR3, as DNA: TGTGCCAGCAGGCACGGGGGGCCTAGCACAGATACGCAGTATTTT.